This T cell receptor beta chain originates from a study of cytomegalovirus exposure and HLA in healthy donors. Study results and caveats: When analyzed later, a missense DCLRE1C variant was found to be linked to TCR beta V- and J-gene trimming.

This PCR relied on a set of 60 Vbeta primers and 13 Jbeta primers. The data were produced by immunoSEQ multiplex PCR, yet TCRdb's version contains in-frame clones alone and is incomplete. The sample holds more than 200,000 clones, roughly 85% seen once. Note on this clone: Antigen specificity is unknown.

The germline V gene encodes CDR1 SGHTA and CDR2 FQGNSA. V was cut by 3 bases and J by 1 base, with 7 bases left in between. The length of the CDR3 is 14 residues. Nominal health characterized the donors when sampled, though unrecorded immune exposures were likely. Input material: PBMCs. The rearrangement uses TRBV7-2 and TRBJ1-5; unclear D gene. This receptor was taken from a male donor in good health and CMV-seronegative. CDR3 region: CASSFTESNQPQHF. As DNA, the CDR3 is TGTGCCAGCAGCTTTACAGAAAGCAATCAGCCCCAGCATTTT.